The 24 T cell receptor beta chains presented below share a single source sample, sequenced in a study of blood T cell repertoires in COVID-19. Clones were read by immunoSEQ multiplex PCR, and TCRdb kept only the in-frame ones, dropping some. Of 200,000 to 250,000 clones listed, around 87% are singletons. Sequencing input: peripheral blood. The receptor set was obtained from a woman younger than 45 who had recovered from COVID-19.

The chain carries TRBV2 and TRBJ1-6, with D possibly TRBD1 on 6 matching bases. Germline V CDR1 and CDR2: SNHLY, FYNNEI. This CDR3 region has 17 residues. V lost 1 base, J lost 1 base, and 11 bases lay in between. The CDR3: CASSEVGGQSYNSPLHF. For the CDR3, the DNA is TGTGCCAGCAGTGAAGTTGGTGGACAGTCCTATAATTCACCCCTCCACTTT.

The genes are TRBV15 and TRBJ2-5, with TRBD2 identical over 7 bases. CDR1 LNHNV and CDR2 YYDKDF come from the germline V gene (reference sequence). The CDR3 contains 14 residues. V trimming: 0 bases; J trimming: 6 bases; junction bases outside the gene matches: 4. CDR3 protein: CATSRDLGGKTQYF. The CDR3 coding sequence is TGTGCCACCAGCAGAGATTTGGGAGGGAAGACCCAGTACTTC.

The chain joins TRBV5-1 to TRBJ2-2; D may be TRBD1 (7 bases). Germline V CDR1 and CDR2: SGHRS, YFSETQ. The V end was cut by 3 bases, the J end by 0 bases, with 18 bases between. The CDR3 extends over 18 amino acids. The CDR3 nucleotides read TGCGCCAGCAGCTACTTTACGACAGGGACTCCGAACACCGGGGAGCTGTTTTTT. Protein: CASSYFTTGTPNTGELFF.

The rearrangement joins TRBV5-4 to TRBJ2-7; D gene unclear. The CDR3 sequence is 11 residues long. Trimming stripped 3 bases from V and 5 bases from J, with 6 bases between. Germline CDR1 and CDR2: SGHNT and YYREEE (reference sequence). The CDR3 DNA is TGTGCCAGCAGCTACTTGAACGAGCAGTACTTC. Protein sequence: CASSYLNEQYF.

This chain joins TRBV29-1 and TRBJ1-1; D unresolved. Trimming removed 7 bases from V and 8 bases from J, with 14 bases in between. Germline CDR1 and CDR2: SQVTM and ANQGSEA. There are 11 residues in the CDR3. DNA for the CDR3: TGCAGCGACCACCGTAGAGGGGAAGCTTTCTTT. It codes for CSDHRRGEAFF.

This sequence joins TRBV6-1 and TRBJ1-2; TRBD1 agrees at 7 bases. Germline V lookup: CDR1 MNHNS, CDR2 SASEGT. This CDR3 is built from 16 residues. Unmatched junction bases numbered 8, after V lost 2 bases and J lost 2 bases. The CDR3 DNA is TGTGCCAGCAGTGAAATAGACAGGGCCTTAAACTATGGCTACACCTTC. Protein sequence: CASSEIDRALNYGYTF.

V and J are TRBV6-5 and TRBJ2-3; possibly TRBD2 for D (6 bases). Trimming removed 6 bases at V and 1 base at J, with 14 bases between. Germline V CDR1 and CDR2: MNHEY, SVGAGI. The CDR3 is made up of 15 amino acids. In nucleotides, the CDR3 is TGTGCCAGCAGAGGAAATAGCGGACGCACAGATACGCAGTATTTT. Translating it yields CASRGNSGRTDTQYF.

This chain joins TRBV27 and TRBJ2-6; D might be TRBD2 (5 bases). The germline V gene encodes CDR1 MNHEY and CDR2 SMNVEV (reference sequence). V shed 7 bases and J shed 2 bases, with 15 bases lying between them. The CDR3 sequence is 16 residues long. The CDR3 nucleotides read TGTGCCAGCAAATCGTTCGGGGTACCTGGGGCCAACGTCCTGACTTTC. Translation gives CASKSFGVPGANVLTF. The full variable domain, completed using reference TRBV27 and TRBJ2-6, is EAQVTQNPRYLITVTGKKLTVTCSQNMNHEYMSWYRQDPGLGLRQIYYSMNVEVTDKGDVPEGYKVSRKEKRNFPLILESPSPNQTSLYFCASKSFGVPGANVLTFGAGSRLTVL.

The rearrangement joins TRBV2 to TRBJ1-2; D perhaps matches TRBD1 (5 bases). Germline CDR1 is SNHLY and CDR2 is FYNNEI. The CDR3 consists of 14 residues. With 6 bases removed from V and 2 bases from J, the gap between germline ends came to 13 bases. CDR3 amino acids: CASRDRGGNYGYTF. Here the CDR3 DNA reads TGTGCCAGCAGGGATCGGGGGGGAAACTATGGCTACACCTTC.

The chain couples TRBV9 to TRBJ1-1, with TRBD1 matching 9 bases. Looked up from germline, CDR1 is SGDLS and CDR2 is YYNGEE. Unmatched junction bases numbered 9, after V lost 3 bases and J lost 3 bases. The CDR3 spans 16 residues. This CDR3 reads CASSDRDREYDTEAFF. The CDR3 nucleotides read TGTGCCAGCAGCGATCGGGACAGGGAATATGACACTGAAGCTTTCTTT.

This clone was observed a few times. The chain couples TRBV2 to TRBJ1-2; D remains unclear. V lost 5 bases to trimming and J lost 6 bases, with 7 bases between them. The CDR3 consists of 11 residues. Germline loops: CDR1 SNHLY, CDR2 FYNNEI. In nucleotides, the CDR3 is TGTGCCAGCAGTCAAGGAGATGGCTACACCTTC. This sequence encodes CASSQGDGYTF.

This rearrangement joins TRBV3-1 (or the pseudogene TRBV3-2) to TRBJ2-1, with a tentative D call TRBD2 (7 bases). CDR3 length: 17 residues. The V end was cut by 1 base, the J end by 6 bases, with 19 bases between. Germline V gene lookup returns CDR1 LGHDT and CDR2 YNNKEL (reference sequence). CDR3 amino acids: CASSQAPWGGRRNEQFF. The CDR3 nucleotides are TGTGCCAGCAGCCAAGCCCCATGGGGGGGCCGTCGCAATGAGCAGTTCTTC.

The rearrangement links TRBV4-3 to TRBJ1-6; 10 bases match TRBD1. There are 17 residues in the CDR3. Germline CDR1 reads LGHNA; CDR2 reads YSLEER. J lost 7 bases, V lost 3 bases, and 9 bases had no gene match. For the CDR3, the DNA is TGCGCCAGCAGCCATCTAGGACCGGGACAGGGGAATTCACCCCTCCACTTT. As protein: CASSHLGPGQGNSPLHF.

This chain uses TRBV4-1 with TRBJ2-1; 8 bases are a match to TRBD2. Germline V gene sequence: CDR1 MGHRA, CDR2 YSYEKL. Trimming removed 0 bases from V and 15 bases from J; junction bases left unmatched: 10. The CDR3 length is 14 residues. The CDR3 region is CASSQDRLAGTPFF. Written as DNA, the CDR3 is TGCGCCAGCAGCCAAGATAGGTTAGCGGGGACCCCGTTCTTC.

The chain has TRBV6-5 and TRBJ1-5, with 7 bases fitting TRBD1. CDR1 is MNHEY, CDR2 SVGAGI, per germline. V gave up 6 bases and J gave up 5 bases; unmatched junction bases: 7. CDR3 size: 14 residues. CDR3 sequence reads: CASSPGQNYQPQHF. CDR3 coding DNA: TGTGCCAGCAGCCCGGGACAGAATTATCAGCCCCAGCATTTT.

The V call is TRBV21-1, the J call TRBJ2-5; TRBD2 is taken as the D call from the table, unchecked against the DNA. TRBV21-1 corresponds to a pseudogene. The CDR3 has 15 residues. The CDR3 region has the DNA TGTGCCAGCAGCTCCTGTCTAGCGGGGGAAGAGACCCAGTACTTC. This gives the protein CASSSCLAGEETQYF.

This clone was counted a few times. CDR3 sequence (DNA): TGTGCCAGCAGCCCTTCAGCCGGAGCGGGGGCTAGCTCCTACAATGAGCAGTTCTTC. Translation: CASSPSAGAGASSYNEQFF. The rearrangement uses TRBV7-9 and TRBJ2-1, with 8 bases identical to TRBD2. Per the germline V gene, CDR1 is SEHNR and CDR2 is FQNEAQ (reference sequence). The CDR3 consists of 19 residues. The V gene end was trimmed by 5 bases and the J gene end by 0 bases; junction bases not matched to a gene: 15.

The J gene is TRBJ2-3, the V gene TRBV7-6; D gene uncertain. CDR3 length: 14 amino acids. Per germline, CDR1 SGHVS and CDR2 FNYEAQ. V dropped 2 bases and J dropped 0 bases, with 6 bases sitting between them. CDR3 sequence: CASSLQASTDTQYF. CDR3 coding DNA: TGTGCCAGCAGCTTACAGGCAAGCACAGATACGCAGTATTTT.

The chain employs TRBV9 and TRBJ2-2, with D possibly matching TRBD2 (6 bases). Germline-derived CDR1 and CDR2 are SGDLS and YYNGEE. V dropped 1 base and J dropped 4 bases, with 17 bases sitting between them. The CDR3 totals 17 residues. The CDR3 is CASSVMGGVSVTGELFF. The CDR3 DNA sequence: TGTGCCAGCAGCGTAATGGGCGGGGTTTCGGTCACCGGGGAGCTGTTTTTT.

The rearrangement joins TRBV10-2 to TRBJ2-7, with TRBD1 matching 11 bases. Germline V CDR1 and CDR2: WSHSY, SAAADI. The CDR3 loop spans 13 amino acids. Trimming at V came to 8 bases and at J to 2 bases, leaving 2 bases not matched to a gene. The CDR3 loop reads CASGTGGTYEQYF. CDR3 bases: TGCGCCAGCGGGACAGGGGGAACCTACGAGCAGTACTTC.

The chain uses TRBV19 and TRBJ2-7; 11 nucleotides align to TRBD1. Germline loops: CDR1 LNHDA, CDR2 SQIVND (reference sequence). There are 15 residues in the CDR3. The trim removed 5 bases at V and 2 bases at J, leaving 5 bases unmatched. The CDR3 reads CASSGQGAATYEQYF. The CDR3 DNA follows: TGTGCCAGTAGTGGACAGGGGGCCGCTACCTACGAGCAGTACTTC.

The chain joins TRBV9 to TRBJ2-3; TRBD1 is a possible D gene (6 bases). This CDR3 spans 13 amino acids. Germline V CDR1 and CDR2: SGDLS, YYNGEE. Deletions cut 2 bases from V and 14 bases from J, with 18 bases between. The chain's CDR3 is CASSVGTKSVTYF. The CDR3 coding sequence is TGTGCCAGCAGCGTCGGGACAAAATCGGTTACGTATTTT.

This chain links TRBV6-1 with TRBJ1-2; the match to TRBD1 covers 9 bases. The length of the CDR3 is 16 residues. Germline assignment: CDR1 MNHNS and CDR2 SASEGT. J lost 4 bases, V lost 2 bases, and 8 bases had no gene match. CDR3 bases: TGTGCCAGCAGTGAACTGGCGGGACAGGGCTCCTATGGCTACACCTTC. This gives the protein CASSELAGQGSYGYTF.

The CDR3 nucleotides are TGTGCCAGCAGCCGAGGGGAGGAACGGTCCTATGGCTACACCTTC. As protein: CASSRGEERSYGYTF. The chain has TRBV9 and TRBJ1-2; a possible D gene is TRBD1 (5 bases). The V and J ends lost 4 bases and 4 bases respectively, with 17 bases between them. Germline assignment: CDR1 SGDLS and CDR2 YYNGEE. CDR3 size: 15 residues.